One and the same sample provided the 7 T cell receptor beta chains below, sequenced in a study of technical replicates of blood from several donors. Clones were read by immunoSEQ multiplex PCR, and TCRdb kept only the in-frame ones, dropping some. The data contain around 100,000 clones, around 95% of them singletons. The source material was T cells isolated from PBMCs. These receptors all come from a human donor in good health.

The V call is TRBV6-5, the J call TRBJ2-5; 9 bases are shared with TRBD1. This CDR3 comprises 15 residues. Germline lookup yields CDR1 MNHEY and CDR2 SVGAGI. J lost 5 bases, V lost 5 bases, and 9 bases had no gene match. CDR3 coding DNA: TGTGCCAGCAGTCTCGGGACAGGGATCTTTGAGACCCAGTACTTC. It encodes CASSLGTGIFETQYF.

The rearrangement joins TRBV19 to TRBJ1-2; tentatively, D is TRBD1 (6 bases). Deletions cut 3 bases from V and 7 bases from J, with 27 bases between. CDR3 length equals 18 residues. Germline CDR1 reads LNHDA; CDR2 reads SQIVND (reference sequence). CDR3 sequence: CASSIPFRGASGRSGYTF. For the CDR3, the DNA is TGTGCCAGTAGTATCCCGTTCCGGGGGGCGAGTGGACGCAGTGGCTACACCTTC.

The rearrangement joins TRBV28 to TRBJ1-4; D not certain. V lost 2 bases and J lost 8, with 12 bases in between. Germline CDR1 reads MDHEN; CDR2 reads SYDVKM. The CDR3 is made up of 14 amino acids. The CDR3 nucleotides are TGTGCCAGCAGTTTACGGGGTGCAGGCGAAAAACTGTTTTTT. Protein sequence: CASSLRGAGEKLFF.

This chain links TRBV6-5 with TRBJ1-3, with D perhaps matching TRBD1 (6 bases). The CDR3 sequence is 15 residues long. Germline CDR1 reads MNHEY; CDR2 reads SVGAGI. Trimming removed 0 bases at V and 2 bases at J, with 8 bases between. DNA for the CDR3: TGTGCCAGCAGTTACTCGGGGGGGCCTGGAAACACCATATATTTT. This translates into CASSYSGGPGNTIYF.

The rearrangement uses TRBV19 and TRBJ2-7; 7 bases map to TRBD2. V trimming: 2 bases; J trimming: 2 bases; junction bases outside the gene matches: 9. The CDR3 covers 16 residues. Germline CDR1 LNHDA, CDR2 SQIVND (reference sequence). The CDR3 DNA reads TGTGCCAGTAGTATAAGGCGGGAGCTACTAACCTACGAGCAGTACTTC. As protein: CASSIRRELLTYEQYF.

The chain couples TRBV18 to TRBJ1-1; possible D gene TRBD1, 6 bases. This CDR3 comprises 13 residues. V lost 5 bases to trimming and J lost 3 bases, with 10 bases between them. The germline CDR1 and CDR2 sequences are KGHSH and LQKENI. The CDR3 here is CASSVNRDTEAFF. The CDR3 region has the DNA TGTGCCAGCTCAGTAAACAGGGACACTGAAGCTTTCTTT. Drawing the rest from reference TRBV18 and TRBJ1-1, the complete variable domain is NAGVMQNPRHLVRRRGQEARLRCSPMKGHSHVYWYRQLPEEGLKFMVYLQKENIIDESGMPKERFSAEFPKEGPSILRIQQVVRGDSAAYFCASSVNRDTEAFFGQGTRLTVV.

V usage is TRBV30 and J usage is TRBJ1-2; no reliable D call. Germline CDR1 and CDR2: GTSNPN and SVGIG (reference sequence). Trimming removed 2 bases from V and 0 bases from J, with 7 bases in between. There are 13 residues in the CDR3. The CDR3: CAWSPDSNYGYTF. CDR3 nucleotides: TGTGCCTGGAGTCCGGACTCTAACTATGGCTACACCTTC. The whole variable domain, filled in from reference TRBV30 and TRBJ1-2, reads SQTIHQWPATLVQPVGSPLSLECTVEGTSNPNLYWYRQAAGRGLQLLFYSVGIGQISSEVPQNLSASRPQDRQFILSSKKLLLSDSGFYLCAWSPDSNYGYTFGSGTRLTVV.